Listed below are T cell receptor beta chains from one sample, sequenced in a study of blood T cell repertoires in COVID-19. Method: immunoSEQ multiplex PCR; TCRdb's copy keeps in-frame clones and lacks some. Of about 59,000 clones in the sample, less than 80% were seen once. The specimen sequenced was peripheral blood. These receptors were collected from a human donor in a cohort sampled during active COVID-19. CDR3s leave out the opening cysteine and the closing phenylalanine or tryptophan. A D gene is named only where the DNA matches it firmly.

>TRBV11-2|TRBD1|TRBJ1-6
ASSLRQGDSPLH
>TRBV7-2|TRBD2|TRBJ2-3
ASSLAGGDTQY
>TRBV28|TRBD2|TRBJ2-7
ETQKRGRYEQY
>TRBV28|NA|TRBJ2-1
ASSKDKAYNEQF
>TRBV11-2|TRBD2|TRBJ2-7
ASSTTGLADLYEQY
>TRBV20-1|NA|TRBJ1-1
SARAGTEAF
>TRBV3-1/TRBV3-2|NA|TRBJ2-7
ASSQDAQTLQY
>TRBV5-4|NA|TRBJ1-3
ASSLVQGGSGNTIY
>TRBV12-3/TRBV12-4|TRBD1|TRBJ1-2
ASSPTGGRGYT
>TRBV19|TRBD1|TRBJ1-1
ASTHRGSTEAF
>TRBV7-9|NA|TRBJ2-3
ASSLAWGGGTDTQY
>TRBV2|NA|TRBJ2-1
ASSLGSYNEQF
>TRBV6-2/TRBV6-3|NA|TRBJ2-5
ASSSGRGRTQY
>TRBV5-1|TRBD1|TRBJ2-3
ASSPDRDRDRTDTQY
>TRBV28|TRBD1|TRBJ2-1
ASSPTGDSYNEQF
>TRBV7-9|TRBD2|TRBJ2-5
ASSHTAGVEETQY
>TRBV18|NA|TRBJ2-7
ASSTSRSYEQY
>TRBV29-1|TRBD1|TRBJ1-6
SVGGQGNSPLH
>TRBV5-1|TRBD1|TRBJ2-3
ASSPRQGWADTQY
>TRBV25-1|TRBD2|TRBJ2-7
ASSVLAGINEQY
>TRBV3-1/TRBV3-2|NA|TRBJ2-3
ASSPRADTQY
>TRBV30|NA|TRBJ2-1
AWSEFRGNEQF
>TRBV7-9|NA|TRBJ1-2
ASSPHASLIGYT
>TRBV5-1|NA|TRBJ2-7
ASSLGRVEAYEQY
>TRBV2|TRBD2|TRBJ2-5
ASSGYSGADETQY
>TRBV9|TRBD1|TRBJ1-1
ASSPQNRGMNTEAF
>TRBV4-3|NA|TRBJ2-7
ASSQGAFYEQY